Presented here are 26 T cell receptor beta chains from one specimen sequenced in a study of human T cells and chemical hapten exposure. TCRdb redid the calling of the RACE reads with MiXCR, one entry per CDR3 protein. Found here are about 93,000 distinct CDR3 sequences, approximately 10% of them singletons; the top ten hold about 3.1%. Time point of the sample: healthy volunteer bleed at 2 weeks. It was from unfractionated whole blood that total RNA was extracted. Material: whole blood. These receptors came from a female donor in good health. Some clones in this sample may be carry-over from other donors' samples.

In this sample, this clonotype turned up a few times. The CDR3 here is CASSVRGSLNEQFF. The CDR3 DNA follows: TGTGCCAGCAGTGTTCGCGGGAGTTTGAATGAGCAGTTCTTC. The chain links TRBV28 to TRBJ2-1; TRBD2 agrees at 7 bases. Trimming took 5 bases from V and 7 from J; bases not matched to a gene: 8. The CDR3 contains 14 residues. Germline V gene sequence: CDR1 MDHEN, CDR2 SYDVKM.

This clonotype occurred many times. The V call is TRBV6-5, the J call TRBJ2-1; the match to TRBD1 covers 9 bases. This CDR3 is built from 15 residues. Germline trimming cut 6 bases from V and 4 bases from J; bases unmatched to any gene: 7. Germline V gives CDR1 MNHEY, CDR2 SVGAGI. The CDR3 sequence is CASSRGQGPYNEQFF. The CDR3 coding sequence is TGTGCCAGCAGCCGGGGACAGGGCCCTTACAATGAGCAGTTCTTC.

The V and J genes are TRBV27 and TRBJ2-3; TRBD2 matches 13 bases. The CDR3 totals 18 residues. CDR1 MNHEY and CDR2 SMNVEV come from the germline V gene (reference sequence). The trim removed 5 bases at V and 5 bases at J, leaving 13 bases unmatched. Here the CDR3 DNA reads TGTGCCAGCAGTCAACGGACTAGCGGGAGCCTCATTCAAGATACGCAGTATTTT. This sequence encodes CASSQRTSGSLIQDTQYF.

This chain connects TRBV6-5 to TRBJ1-1; tentatively, D is TRBD1 (5 bases). CDR1 MNHEY and CDR2 SVGAGI come from the germline V gene. CDR3 length: 11 residues. The V gene lost 2 bases and the J gene lost 10 bases, with 8 bases spanning the gap. The DNA for the CDR3 is TGTGCCAGCAGTTACGGGGGGGTAGCTTTCTTT. Protein: CASSYGGVAFF.

This clonotype has only a few counts. This rearrangement joins TRBV7-2 to TRBJ2-3, with TRBD2 matching over 14 bases. The V gene's germline CDR1 is SGHTA and CDR2 FQGNSA. The CDR3 sequence is 16 residues long. J gave up 4 bases and V 5 bases, and 5 bases lay outside the gene matches. CDR3 DNA: TGTGCCAGCAGCCCAGGGACTAGCGGGAGTCCAGATACGCAGTATTTT. This gives the protein CASSPGTSGSPDTQYF.

Only a few counts were recorded for this clonotype. This chain links TRBV10-3 with TRBJ1-1; D unresolved. The V and J ends lost 3 bases and 2 bases respectively, with 7 bases between them. The length of the CDR3 is 13 residues. CDR1 and CDR2 (germline): ENHRY, SYGVKD. The CDR3 region is CAISESLNTEAFF. CDR3 in DNA: TGTGCCATCAGTGAATCCCTAAACACTGAAGCTTTCTTT.

Concerning this clonotype: Given a much more abundant clone one base away, this may be a read error. V is TRBV20-1 and J is TRBJ2-1; D remains ambiguous. V lost 1 base, J lost 7 bases, and 17 bases lay in between. CDR1 and CDR2 (germline): DFQATT, SNEGSKA (reference sequence). CDR3 length: 15 amino acids. For the CDR3, the DNA is TGCAGTGCTAGAGGCGGAGTGGTAGTGGGAAATGAGCAGTTCTTC. Encoded protein: CSARGGVVVGNEQFF.

In its sample, this clonotype was seen a few times. This chain uses TRBV4-3 with TRBJ2-3; possibly TRBD2 for D (6 bases). V dropped 0 bases and J dropped 0 bases, with 10 bases sitting between them. Germline V gene data show CDR1 as LGHNA and CDR2 as YSLEER. The CDR3 extends over 16 amino acids. CDR3 residues: CASSQEIGTSTDTQYF. The CDR3 DNA is TGCGCCAGCAGCCAAGAGATTGGGACTAGCACAGATACGCAGTATTTT.

The chain carries TRBV29-1 and TRBJ1-2; no clear D. Germline V gives CDR1 SQVTM, CDR2 ANQGSEA. The CDR3 has 11 residues. The CDR3 spells CRPHTQYGYTF. The DNA of the CDR3 is TGCAGACCTCACACCCAGTACGGCTACACCTTC.

This clonotype was counted between two and nine times. V usage is TRBV7-2 and J usage is TRBJ2-3; 7 bases match TRBD1. V lost 3 bases to trimming and J lost 2 bases; unmatched junction nucleotides: 11. Germline-derived CDR1 and CDR2 are SGHTA and FQGNSA. The CDR3 contains 17 residues. The CDR3 nucleotides are TGTGCCAGCAGCTTCCGACTCCGGGACAGCCCCACAGATACGCAGTATTTT. Its translation: CASSFRLRDSPTDTQYF.

V gene TRBV12-3 or TRBV12-4 combines with J gene TRBJ1-1, with D unresolved. V lost 3 bases and J lost 4, with 9 bases in between. The CDR3 covers 13 residues. CDR3 nucleotides: TGTGCCAGCAGTTTTCGAGAGGTCACTGAAGCTTTCTTT. As protein: CASSFREVTEAFF.

The CDR3 DNA follows: TGTGCCAGCAGCCGTGGGATTCAAGAGACCCAGTACTTC. Its protein product is CASSRGIQETQYF. The rearrangement uses TRBV7-2 and TRBJ2-5; D is uncertain. The V gene's germline CDR1 is SGHTA and CDR2 FQGNSA. The CDR3 covers 13 residues. Trimming left V 5 bases short and J 2 bases short, with 9 bases between.

The table lists this clonotype with many counts. The J gene is TRBJ2-7, the V gene TRBV6-6, with D possibly matching TRBD2 (5 bases). The length of the CDR3 is 12 residues. Germline V gene sequence: CDR1 MNHNY, CDR2 SVGAGI (reference sequence). V was clipped by 5 bases and J by 7 bases, with 12 bases between them. DNA of the CDR3: TGTGCCAGCAGTGCCTACCGGAGGGAGCAGTACTTC. It codes for CASSAYRREQYF.

This clonotype was found many times. The CDR3 DNA reads TGTGCCAGCAGCCAAGAAGCAGTGACTACTTACGAGCAGTACTTC. Translating gives CASSQEAVTTYEQYF. The chain couples TRBV14 to TRBJ2-7; D might be TRBD2 (5 bases). V dropped 0 bases and J dropped 4 bases, with 13 bases sitting between them. CDR3 length: 15 amino acids. The germline CDR1 and CDR2 sequences are SGHDN and FVKESK.

The chain employs TRBV7-9 and TRBJ2-3, with TRBD1 as a possible D gene (6 bases). The CDR3 extends over 15 amino acids. Trimming left V 4 bases short and J 2 bases short, with 13 bases between. The V gene's germline CDR1 is SEHNR and CDR2 FQNEAQ (reference sequence). In DNA form, the CDR3 reads TGTGCCAGCAGCTCCCTGGGGGCCTCCACAGATACGCAGTATTTT. Its translation is CASSSLGASTDTQYF. The variable domain in full, with the rest retrieved from reference TRBV7-9 and TRBJ2-3, is DTGVSQNPRHKITKRGQNVTFRCDPISEHNRLYWYRQTLGQGPEFLTYFQNEAQLEKSRLLSDRFSAERPKGSFSTLEIQRTEQGDSAMYLCASSSLGASTDTQYFGPGTRLTVL.

This clonotype was recorded many times. The chain carries TRBV18 and TRBJ1-1; maybe TRBD1 (6 bases). Germline V gene sequence: CDR1 KGHSH, CDR2 LQKENI. The CDR3 is made up of 15 amino acids. Trimming pared 0 bases from V and 4 bases from J, leaving 12 bases between. CDR3 sequence reads: CASSPPRGAGTEAFF. The DNA for the CDR3 is TGTGCCAGCTCACCACCGCGGGGGGCGGGCACTGAAGCTTTCTTT.

This chain joins TRBV28 and TRBJ2-3, with D unresolved. This CDR3 comprises 13 residues. The V end was cut by 10 bases, the J end by 4 bases, with 15 bases between. Germline-derived CDR1 and CDR2 are MDHEN and SYDVKM. CDR3 protein: CANKSTGPDTQYF. The CDR3 nucleotides read TGTGCCAACAAAAGCACTGGCCCAGATACGCAGTATTTT.

The rearrangement links TRBV7-2 to TRBJ2-3; D is unclear. Germline V gene sequence: CDR1 SGHTA, CDR2 FQGNSA. The CDR3 is 12 residues long. V was shortened by 3 bases and J by 6 bases, with 7 bases between the two germline ends. CDR3 in amino acids: CASSFHPDTQYF. CDR3 DNA: TGTGCCAGCAGCTTTCATCCCGATACGCAGTATTTT.

Ten or more counts support this clonotype. V is TRBV2 and J is TRBJ2-3, with TRBD1 identical over 8 bases. The CDR3 extends over 16 amino acids. Looked up from germline, CDR1 is SNHLY and CDR2 is FYNNEI. V was pared by 4 bases and J by 0 bases, with 6 bases of the junction left unmatched. CDR3 bases: TGTGCCAGCAGTGGGGCCAGGGGGCCCAGCACAGATACGCAGTATTTT. It codes for CASSGARGPSTDTQYF.

This clonotype occurred many times. The CDR3 region is CSTATGSGYTF. For the CDR3, the DNA is TGCAGCACCGCAACAGGGTCCGGCTACACCTTC. The chain has TRBV29-1 and TRBJ1-2; TRBD1 might be the D (6 bases). CDR1 is SQVTM, CDR2 ANQGSEA, per germline. V was trimmed by 8 bases and J by 8 bases, leaving 15 bases between them. The CDR3 sequence is 11 residues long.

This clonotype was recorded a few times. The chain carries TRBV2 and TRBJ2-5; D is undetermined. CDR1 and CDR2 (germline): SNHLY, FYNNEI. The V end lost 1 base, the J end lost 0 bases, and 12 bases lay between the germline ends. This CDR3 comprises 16 residues. CDR3: CASSEGWWVYQETQYF. The CDR3, as DNA: TGTGCCAGCAGTGAAGGGTGGTGGGTATACCAAGAGACCCAGTACTTC.

The chain employs TRBV7-2 and TRBJ1-3; D is unclear. The CDR3 length is 15 residues. V was shortened by 1 base and J by 0 bases, with 7 bases between the two germline ends. In germline, CDR1 is SGHTA, CDR2 FQGNSA. The CDR3 spells CASSLGSISGNTIYF. As DNA, the CDR3 is TGTGCCAGCAGCTTAGGGTCGATCTCTGGAAACACCATATATTTT.

This clonotype was observed a few times. The genes are TRBV14 and TRBJ2-7; D unresolved. Per germline, CDR1 SGHDN and CDR2 FVKESK. The V gene lost 1 base and the J gene lost 5 bases, with 6 bases spanning the gap. The length of the CDR3 is 12 residues. CDR3 sequence (DNA): TGTGCCAGCAGCCAAGTGGGCCACGAGCAGTACTTC. This encodes CASSQVGHEQYF.

This clonotype was recorded at least ten times. This rearrangement joins TRBV20-1 to TRBJ2-1; the D gene is possibly TRBD2 (6 bases). The germline CDR1 and CDR2 sequences are DFQATT and SNEGSKA (reference sequence). This CDR3 comprises 14 residues. Between the trimmed V and J ends, which lost 2 bases and 4 bases, there was a span of 12 bases. CDR3 residues: CSARPGSGYNEQFF. The CDR3 DNA follows: TGCAGTGCTAGACCCGGTAGCGGATACAATGAGCAGTTCTTC.

This clonotype was seen a few times. The chain employs TRBV2 and TRBJ2-1; TRBD1 aligns across 8 bases. Germline V CDR1 and CDR2: SNHLY, FYNNEI. V lost 4 bases, J lost 2 bases, and 4 bases stayed unmatched. The CDR3 extends over 15 amino acids. The DNA of the CDR3 is TGTGCCAGCAGTGGCCGGGACAGGACCTACAATGAGCAGTTCTTC. Its translation is CASSGRDRTYNEQFF.

This clonotype has just a few counts. The chain carries TRBV7-9 and TRBJ2-7, with 7 nucleotides matching TRBD2. This CDR3 region has 14 residues. Germline CDR1 reads SEHNR; CDR2 reads FQNEAQ (reference sequence). V gave up 7 bases and J gave up 2 bases; unmatched junction bases: 8. The CDR3 region is CASIRDGRTYEQYF. CDR3 coding DNA: TGTGCCAGCATCCGAGACGGGAGGACCTACGAGCAGTACTTC. Together with reference TRBV7-9 and TRBJ2-7, the CDR3 gives the full variable domain: DTGVSQNPRHKITKRGQNVTFRCDPISEHNRLYWYRQTLGQGPEFLTYFQNEAQLEKSRLLSDRFSAERPKGSFSTLEIQRTEQGDSAMYLCASIRDGRTYEQYFGPGTRLTVT.